This T cell receptor beta chain was sequenced during a study of blood T cells in healthy people across ages. Study findings and constraints: The unsorted PBMCs prevented any conclusive comparison of naive versus antigen-experienced cells. The study found more naive CD4+ cells and higher diversity in long-lived than aged donors.

Of note for this clonotype: Its cognate antigen is unknown.

The CDR3 runs 14 residues. With 4 bases removed from V and 3 bases from J, the gap between germline ends came to 13 bases. Per germline, CDR1 SNHLY and CDR2 FYNNEI. The authors ran a second PCR of roughly 6 to 12 cycles using a sample-barcoded 5' primer and a J-beta primer mix. TCRdb re-called the 5' RACE reads through MiXCR, storing one row per CDR3 protein. The repertoire includes 1,800,000 or so distinct CDR3 sequences, more than 35% of them detected once, and more than 20% sits in the top ten. The TCR comes from a human donor in good health. The material sequenced was blood. This sequence joins TRBV2 and TRBJ2-7, with a possible D match to TRBD1 (6 bases). The DNA for the CDR3 is TGTGCCAGCAGTGTGGGACACCAGGTCTACGAGCAGTACTTC. Amino acid sequence: CASSVGHQVYEQYF.